This TCR beta chain was documented in a study of T cell responses to AZD1222 COVID-19 vaccine. Germline CDR1 and CDR2: SGHDN and FVKESK. V lost 1 base, J lost 4 bases, and 10 bases lay in between. The CDR3 runs to 14 residues. Generated by immunoSEQ multiplex PCR, the TCRdb table keeps only in-frame clones and is missing some. Of approximately 170,000 clones in the sample, approximately 92% are singletons; the top ten hold 1.6%. To note about this clone: Its target is not known.

General study points: Mostly white British, mostly female donors; authors suggested clonal diversity may be underestimated.

The sequence was obtained from an adult in good health. The chain employs TRBV14 and TRBJ1-2; weak D call: TRBD1 (5 bases). Specimen: peripheral blood, collected on day 0 of AZD1222 vaccination. In DNA form, the CDR3 reads TGTGCCAGCAGCCAAGGAAGGGGCGCCTATGGCTACACCTTC. It encodes CASSQGRGAYGYTF.